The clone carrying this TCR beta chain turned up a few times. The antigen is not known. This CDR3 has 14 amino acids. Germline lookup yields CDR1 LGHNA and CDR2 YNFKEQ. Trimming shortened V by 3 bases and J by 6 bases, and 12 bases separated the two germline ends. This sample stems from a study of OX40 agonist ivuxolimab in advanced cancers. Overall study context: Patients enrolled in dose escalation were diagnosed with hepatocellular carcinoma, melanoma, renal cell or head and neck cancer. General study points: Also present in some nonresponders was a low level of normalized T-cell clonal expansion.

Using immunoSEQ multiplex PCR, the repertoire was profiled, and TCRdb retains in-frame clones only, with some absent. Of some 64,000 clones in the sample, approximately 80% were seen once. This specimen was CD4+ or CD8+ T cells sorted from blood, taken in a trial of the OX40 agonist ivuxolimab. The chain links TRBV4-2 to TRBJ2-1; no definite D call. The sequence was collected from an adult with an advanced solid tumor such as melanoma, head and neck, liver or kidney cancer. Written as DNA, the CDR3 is TGTGCCAGCAGCCATCTATCGGTGCGCAATGAGCAGTTCTTC. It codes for CASSHLSVRNEQFF.